The subject of this entry is one T cell receptor beta chain. V was trimmed by 5 bases and J by 7 bases, leaving 21 bases between them. The CDR3 runs to 16 residues. The germline V gene encodes CDR1 LGHDT and CDR2 YNNKEL (reference sequence). This entry belongs to a study of control samples from healthy donors and cancer patients. Produced via immunoSEQ multiplex PCR; TCRdb's table is partial and in-frame only. The table includes about 140,000 clones, more than 80% detected once. The clonotype was recovered from a man between 18 and 35 years old in good health. The rearrangement links TRBV3-1 (or the pseudogene TRBV3-2) to TRBJ1-3, with D unresolved. The specimen sequenced was blood. CDR3 DNA sequence: TGTGCCAGCAGCTACCACGGGGAAGGGATCGGCAACACCATATATTTT. Its translation is CASSYHGEGIGNTIYF.